These T cell receptor beta chains were read from a single sample in a study of blood T cell repertoires in COVID-19. The method was immunoSEQ multiplex PCR; TCRdb's version includes in-frame clones alone and lacks a portion of them. The sample carries hundreds of thousands of clones, around 87% recorded once. The sample was peripheral blood. Source of these receptors: a woman in her fifties or sixties who had recovered from COVID-19. Each CDR3 is given with its conserved first and last residue. Each record gives: clone size, J gene, D gene, V gene, CDR3 length, CDR3 protein, CDR3 DNA. The D gene is left open where the match is weak. Some rows mark clone size as missing; the rest say once, few, many or name a class of expanded clone.

>-|TRBJ1-4|TRBD1|TRBV7-6|16
CASSPHLQGENEKLFF
TGTGCCAGCAGCCCTCACCTACAGGGGGAGAATGAAAAACTGTTTTTT
>-|TRBJ2-1|TRBD2|TRBV5-1|15
CASSTTAGGRDEQFF
TGCGCCAGCAGCACCACAGCGGGAGGCAGGGATGAGCAGTTCTTC
>-|TRBJ2-3|TRBD1|TRBV18|14
CASSPRQGRDTQYF
TGTGCCAGCTCTCCAAGACAGGGTAGAGATACGCAGTATTTT
>once|TRBJ2-5|TRBD2|TRBV19|15
CASSMGGLAEETQYF
TGTGCCAGTAGTATGGGGGGACTAGCGGAAGAGACCCAGTACTTC
>-|TRBJ1-5|-|TRBV19|14
CASSTYRANQPQHF
TGTGCCAGTAGTACTTACAGGGCGAATCAGCCCCAGCATTTT
>-|TRBJ2-7|-|TRBV25-1|14
CASSDARRPYEQYF
TGTGCCAGCAGTGATGCCAGGCGACCCTACGAGCAGTACTTC
>-|TRBJ2-1|-|TRBV28|11
CASSFAGQQFF
TGTGCCAGCAGTTTCGCGGGACAGCAGTTCTTC
>-|TRBJ2-3|TRBD2|TRBV6-5|12
CASSITSGGLYF
TGTGCCAGCAGTATTACTAGCGGGGGGTTGTATTTT
>-|TRBJ1-5|-|TRBV28|15
CASRTRRDTNQPQHF
TGTGCCAGCAGAACCAGAAGGGACACCAATCAGCCCCAGCATTTT
>-|TRBJ1-5|TRBD1|TRBV19|15
CASRDRGLDNQPQHF
TGTGCCAGTAGGGACAGGGGGCTTGACAATCAGCCCCAGCATTTT
>-|TRBJ2-7|-|TRBV10-3|14
CAIKDTIGADEQYF
TGTGCCATCAAAGACACCATAGGGGCCGACGAGCAGTACTTC
>-|TRBJ1-1|TRBD1|TRBV7-9|14
CASSTRQGGTEAFF
TGTGCCAGCAGCACACGACAGGGAGGCACTGAAGCTTTCTTT
>-|TRBJ2-1|TRBD2|TRBV10-3|16
CAISASSGISYNEQFF
TGTGCCATCAGTGCATCTAGCGGGATATCCTACAATGAGCAGTTCTTC
>-|TRBJ2-7|TRBD1|TRBV28|16
CASSTSRDRDFREQYF
TGTGCCAGCAGTACGAGCCGGGACAGGGATTTCCGCGAGCAGTACTTC
>-|TRBJ1-6|TRBD1|TRBV4-1|16
CASSQDRQGYSSPLHF
TGCGCCAGCAGCCAAGATAGACAGGGGTATTCTTCACCCCTCCACTTT
>-|TRBJ2-3|TRBD2|TRBV7-8|13
CASSSWSSGTQYF
TGTGCCAGCAGCTCATGGTCTAGCGGTACGCAGTATTTT
>-|TRBJ1-1|-|TRBV18|16
CASYGIGRGRGTEAFF
TGTGCCAGCTACGGAATCGGAAGGGGTAGAGGAACTGAAGCTTTCTTT
>-|TRBJ2-2|-|TRBV7-9|14
CASSFPGNTGELFF
TGTGCCAGCAGCTTCCCAGGAAACACCGGGGAGCTGTTTTTT
>-|TRBJ1-2|-|TRBV6-2/TRBV6-3|12
CASSYSNSGYTF
TGTGCCAGCAGTTACTCGAACAGTGGCTACACCTTC
>-|TRBJ2-1|-|TRBV28|12
CASKPQGFEQFF
TGTGCCAGCAAACCCCAGGGATTTGAGCAGTTCTTC
>-|TRBJ1-1|TRBD1|TRBV5-1|14
CASRGQGEFTEAFF
TGCGCCAGCAGGGGACAGGGGGAGTTCACTGAAGCTTTCTTT
>-|TRBJ1-1|-|TRBV3-1/TRBV3-2|14
CASSPQMRDGKAFF
TGTGCCAGCAGCCCACAAATGCGGGACGGAAAAGCTTTCTTT
>-|TRBJ2-1|TRBD2|TRBV6-5|15
CASSPSGRTLNEQFF
TGTGCCAGCAGTCCTAGCGGGAGGACCCTCAATGAGCAGTTCTTC
>-|TRBJ2-1|TRBD1|TRBV24-1|17
CATSDRTQGAGYNEQFF
TGTGCCACCAGTGACCGAACCCAGGGGGCAGGCTACAATGAGCAGTTCTTC
>-|TRBJ1-2|-|TRBV6-2/TRBV6-3|14
CASSEAGRKRGYTF
TGTGCCAGCAGCGAAGCGGGACGGAAGAGGGGCTACACCTTC
>-|TRBJ2-7|TRBD2|TRBV28|15
CASSLATSGVWEQYF
TGTGCCAGCAGTTTAGCGACTAGCGGGGTCTGGGAGCAGTACTTC
>-|TRBJ1-3|-|TRBV28|16
CASSPTSYLSGNTIYF
TGTGCCAGCAGCCCCACCAGTTATCTCTCTGGAAACACCATATATTTT
>-|TRBJ2-7|-|TRBV6-5|15
CASNRRSDTSYEQYF
TGTGCCAGCAATCGACGTTCTGACACCTCCTACGAGCAGTACTTC
>-|TRBJ2-7|-|TRBV11-2|14
CASTPLGVSYEQYF
TGTGCCAGCACGCCGCTCGGGGTGTCCTACGAGCAGTACTTC
>once|TRBJ2-7|-|TRBV14|15
CASSRHRDTSYEQYF
TGTGCCAGCAGCCGACACAGGGATACCTCCTACGAGCAGTACTTC
>-|TRBJ2-7|-|TRBV6-5|13
CASSSVSSYEQYF
TGTGCCAGCAGTTCAGTCAGCTCCTACGAGCAGTACTTC
>-|TRBJ1-2|-|TRBV28|15
CASSPPPGFRRGYTF
TGTGCCAGCAGTCCACCACCCGGGTTTCGTAGAGGCTACACCTTC
>-|TRBJ1-5|-|TRBV6-7|12
CASRGDNQPQHF
TGTGCCAGCCGCGGGGACAATCAGCCCCAGCATTTT
>-|TRBJ1-4|-|TRBV3-1/TRBV3-2|12
CASSWVREKLFF
TGTGCCAGCAGTTGGGTGAGGGAAAAACTGTTTTTT
>-|TRBJ1-4|-|TRBV28|14
CASTPPASSEKLFF
TGTGCCAGCACTCCTCCAGCGTCCAGCGAAAAACTGTTTTTT
>-|TRBJ1-2|TRBD1|TRBV30|13
CAWVPGQGRGYTF
TGTGCCTGGGTACCGGGACAGGGTCGTGGCTACACCTTC
>once|TRBJ2-1|TRBD2|TRBV11-3|16
CASSPPAGPLINEQFF
TGTGCCAGCAGCCCCCCAGCGGGGCCCCTAATCAATGAGCAGTTCTTC
>once|TRBJ1-1|-|TRBV19|13
CASSASGEEEAFF
TGTGCCAGTAGTGCAAGCGGGGAGGAAGAAGCTTTCTTT
>-|TRBJ2-5|TRBD2|TRBV13|16
CASSLETTSGEETQYF
TGTGCCAGCAGCTTAGAAACGACTAGCGGGGAAGAGACCCAGTACTTC
>-|TRBJ1-6|TRBD1|TRBV5-4|14
CASTGTGPNSPLHF
TGTGCCAGCACCGGGACAGGGCCTAATTCACCCCTCCACTTT
>-|TRBJ1-1|-|TRBV3-1/TRBV3-2|17
CASSQTLSGDWLWEAFF
TGTGCCAGCAGCCAAACGCTAAGTGGGGACTGGTTGTGGGAAGCTTTCTTT
>few|TRBJ2-7|TRBD1|TRBV2|14
CASSAWQGVGEQYF
TGTGCCAGCAGTGCGTGGCAGGGGGTGGGCGAGCAGTACTTC
>-|TRBJ2-1|TRBD2|TRBV24-1|16
CATSATSGSPYNEQFF
TGTGCCACCAGCGCGACTAGCGGGAGTCCCTACAATGAGCAGTTCTTC
>-|TRBJ2-7|TRBD2|TRBV27|13
CASSTSGRGEQYF
TGTGCCAGCAGTACTAGCGGGAGGGGCGAGCAGTACTTC
>-|TRBJ2-2|-|TRBV10-3|13
CAMKTGNTGELFF
TGTGCCATGAAGACAGGGAACACCGGGGAGCTGTTTTTT
>once|TRBJ1-4|-|TRBV19|15
CASSTGWQTNEKLFF
TGTGCCAGTAGTACGGGATGGCAGACTAATGAAAAACTGTTTTTT
>once|TRBJ1-2|-|TRBV28|13
CASLRDTNYGYTF
TGTGCCAGCCTCCGGGACACCAACTATGGCTACACCTTC
>-|TRBJ2-5|TRBD2|TRBV5-4|20
CASSLQRQRTSGDFGGTQYF
TGTGCCAGCAGCTTGCAGCGGCAGCGGACTAGCGGGGATTTCGGGGGGACCCAGTACTTC
>once|TRBJ1-2|-|TRBV30|14
CAWSTASTNYGYTF
TGTGCCTGGAGCACAGCAAGTACTAACTATGGCTACACCTTC
>once|TRBJ1-1|-|TRBV20-1|11
CSARDRGEAFF
TGCAGTGCTAGAGACAGGGGCGAAGCTTTCTTT
>-|TRBJ2-7|-|TRBV28|16
CASSFVRQRGGYEQYF
TGTGCCAGCAGTTTTGTGAGGCAGAGAGGGGGCTACGAGCAGTACTTC
>-|TRBJ1-4|-|TRBV6-2/TRBV6-3|17
CASSPPWPFATNEKLFF
TGTGCCAGCAGTCCGCCTTGGCCGTTTGCAACTAATGAAAAACTGTTTTTT
>-|TRBJ1-6|-|TRBV6-1|14
CASSDDRRHSPLHF
TGTGCCAGCAGTGACGACAGACGGCATTCACCCCTCCACTTT
>-|TRBJ2-1|-|TRBV5-6|15
CASSLVSGPGFEQFF
TGTGCCAGCAGCTTGGTCTCCGGACCAGGGTTTGAGCAGTTCTTC
>few|TRBJ1-3|-|TRBV19|14
CASSILFSGNTIYF
TGTGCCAGTAGTATCCTTTTCTCTGGAAACACCATATATTTT